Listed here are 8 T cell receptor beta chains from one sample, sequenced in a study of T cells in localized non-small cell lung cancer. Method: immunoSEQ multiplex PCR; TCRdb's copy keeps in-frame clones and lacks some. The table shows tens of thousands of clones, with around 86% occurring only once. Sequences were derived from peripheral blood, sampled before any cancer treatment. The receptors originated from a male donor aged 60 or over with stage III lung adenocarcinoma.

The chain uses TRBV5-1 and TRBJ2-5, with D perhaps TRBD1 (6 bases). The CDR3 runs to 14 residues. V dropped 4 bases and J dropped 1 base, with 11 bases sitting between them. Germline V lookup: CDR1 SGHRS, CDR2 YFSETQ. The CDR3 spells CASSEPRGQETQYF. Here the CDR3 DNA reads TGCGCCAGCAGCGAGCCCAGGGGCCAAGAGACCCAGTACTTC.

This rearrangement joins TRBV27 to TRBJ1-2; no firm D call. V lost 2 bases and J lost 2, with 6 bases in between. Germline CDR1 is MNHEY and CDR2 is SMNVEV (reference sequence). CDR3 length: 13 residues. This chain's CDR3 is CASSLAENYGYTF. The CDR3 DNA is TGTGCCAGCAGTTTAGCAGAGAACTATGGCTACACCTTC.

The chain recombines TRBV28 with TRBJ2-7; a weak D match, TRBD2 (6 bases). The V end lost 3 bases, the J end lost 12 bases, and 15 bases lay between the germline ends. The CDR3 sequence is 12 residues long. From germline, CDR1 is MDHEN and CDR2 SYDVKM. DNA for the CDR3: TGTGCCAGCAGTTTCGGAGGGATCCTTCGGTACTTC. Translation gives CASSFGGILRYF.

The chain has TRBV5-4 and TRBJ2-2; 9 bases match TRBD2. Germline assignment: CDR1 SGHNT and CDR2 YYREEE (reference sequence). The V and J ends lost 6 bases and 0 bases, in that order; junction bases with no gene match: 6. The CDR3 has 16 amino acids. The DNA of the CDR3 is TGTGCCAGCACCGTACTAGCGGGTTCGAACACCGGGGAGCTGTTTTTT. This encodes CASTVLAGSNTGELFF.

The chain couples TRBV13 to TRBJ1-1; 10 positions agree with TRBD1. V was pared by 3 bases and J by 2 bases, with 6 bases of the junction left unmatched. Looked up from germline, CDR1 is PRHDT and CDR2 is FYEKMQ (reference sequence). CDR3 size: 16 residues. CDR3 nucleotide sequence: TGTGCCAGCAGCTTGACAGGGGGCGCGATAAACACTGAAGCTTTCTTT. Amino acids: CASSLTGGAINTEAFF.

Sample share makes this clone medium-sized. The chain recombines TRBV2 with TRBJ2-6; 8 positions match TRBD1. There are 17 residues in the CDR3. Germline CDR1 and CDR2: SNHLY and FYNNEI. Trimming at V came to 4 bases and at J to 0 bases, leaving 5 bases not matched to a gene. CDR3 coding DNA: TGTGCCAGCAGTGGGGGGACAGGCTTCTCTGGGGCCAACGTCCTGACTTTC. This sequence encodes CASSGGTGFSGANVLTF.

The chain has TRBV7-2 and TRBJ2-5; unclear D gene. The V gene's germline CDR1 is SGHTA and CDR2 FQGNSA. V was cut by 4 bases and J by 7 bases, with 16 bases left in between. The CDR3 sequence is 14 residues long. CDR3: CASSSGLGLGTQYF. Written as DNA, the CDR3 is TGTGCCAGCAGCTCGGGTCTCGGGCTCGGGACCCAGTACTTC.

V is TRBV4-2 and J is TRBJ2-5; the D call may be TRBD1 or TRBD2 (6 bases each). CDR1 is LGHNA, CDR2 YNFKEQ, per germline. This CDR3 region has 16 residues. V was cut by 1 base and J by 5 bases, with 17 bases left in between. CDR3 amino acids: CASSQVAGKGGETQYF. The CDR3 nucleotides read TGTGCCAGCAGCCAAGTCGCGGGCAAAGGGGGGGAGACCCAGTACTTC.